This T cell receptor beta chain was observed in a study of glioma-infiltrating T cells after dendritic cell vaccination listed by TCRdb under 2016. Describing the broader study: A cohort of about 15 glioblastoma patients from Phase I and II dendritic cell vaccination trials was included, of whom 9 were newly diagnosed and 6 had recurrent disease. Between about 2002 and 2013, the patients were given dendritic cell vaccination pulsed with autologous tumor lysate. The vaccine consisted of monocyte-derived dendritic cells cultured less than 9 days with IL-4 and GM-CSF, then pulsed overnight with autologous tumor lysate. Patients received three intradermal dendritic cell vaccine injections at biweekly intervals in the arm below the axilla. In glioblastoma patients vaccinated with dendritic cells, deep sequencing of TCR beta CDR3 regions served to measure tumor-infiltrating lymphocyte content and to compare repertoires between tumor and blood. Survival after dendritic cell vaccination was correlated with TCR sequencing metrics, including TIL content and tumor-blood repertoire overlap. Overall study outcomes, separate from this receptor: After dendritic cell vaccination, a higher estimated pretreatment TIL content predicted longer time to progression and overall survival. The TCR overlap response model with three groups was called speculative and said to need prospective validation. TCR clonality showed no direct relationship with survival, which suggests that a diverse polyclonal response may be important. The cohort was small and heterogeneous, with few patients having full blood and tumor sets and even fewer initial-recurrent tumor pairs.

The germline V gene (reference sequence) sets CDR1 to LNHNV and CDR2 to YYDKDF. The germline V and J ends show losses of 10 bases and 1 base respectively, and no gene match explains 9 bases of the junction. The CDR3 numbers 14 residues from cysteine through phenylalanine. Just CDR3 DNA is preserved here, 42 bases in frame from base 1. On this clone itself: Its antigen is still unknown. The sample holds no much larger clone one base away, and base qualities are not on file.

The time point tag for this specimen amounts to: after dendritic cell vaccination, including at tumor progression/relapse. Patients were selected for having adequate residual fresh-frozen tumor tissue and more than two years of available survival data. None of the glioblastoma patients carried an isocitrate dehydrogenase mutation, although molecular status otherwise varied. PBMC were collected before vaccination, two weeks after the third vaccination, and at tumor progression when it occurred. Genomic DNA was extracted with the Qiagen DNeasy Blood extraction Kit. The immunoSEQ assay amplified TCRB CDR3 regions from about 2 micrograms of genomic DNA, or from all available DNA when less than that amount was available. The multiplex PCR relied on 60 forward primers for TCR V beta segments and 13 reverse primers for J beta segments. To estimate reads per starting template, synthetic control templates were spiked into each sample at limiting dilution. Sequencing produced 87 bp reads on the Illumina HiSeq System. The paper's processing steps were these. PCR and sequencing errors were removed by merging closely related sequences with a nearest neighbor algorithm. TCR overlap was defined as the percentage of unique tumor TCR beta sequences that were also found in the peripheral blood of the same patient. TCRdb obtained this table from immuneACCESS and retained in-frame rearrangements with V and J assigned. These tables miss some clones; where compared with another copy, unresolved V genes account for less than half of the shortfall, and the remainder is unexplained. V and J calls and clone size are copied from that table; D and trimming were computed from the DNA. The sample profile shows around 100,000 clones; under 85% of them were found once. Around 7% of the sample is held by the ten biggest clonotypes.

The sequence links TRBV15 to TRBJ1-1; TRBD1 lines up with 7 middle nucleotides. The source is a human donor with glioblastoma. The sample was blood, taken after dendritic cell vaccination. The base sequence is TGTGCCATACAACCGGGACAGAAGAACACTGAAGCTTTCTTT. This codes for CAIQPGQKNTEAFF. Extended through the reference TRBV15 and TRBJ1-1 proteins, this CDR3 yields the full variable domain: DAMVIQNPRYQVTQFGKPVTLSCSQTLNHNVMYWYQQKSSQAPKLLFHYYDKDFNNEADTPDNFQSRRPNTSFCFLDIRSPGLGDTAMYLCAIQPGQKNTEAFFGQGTRLTVV.